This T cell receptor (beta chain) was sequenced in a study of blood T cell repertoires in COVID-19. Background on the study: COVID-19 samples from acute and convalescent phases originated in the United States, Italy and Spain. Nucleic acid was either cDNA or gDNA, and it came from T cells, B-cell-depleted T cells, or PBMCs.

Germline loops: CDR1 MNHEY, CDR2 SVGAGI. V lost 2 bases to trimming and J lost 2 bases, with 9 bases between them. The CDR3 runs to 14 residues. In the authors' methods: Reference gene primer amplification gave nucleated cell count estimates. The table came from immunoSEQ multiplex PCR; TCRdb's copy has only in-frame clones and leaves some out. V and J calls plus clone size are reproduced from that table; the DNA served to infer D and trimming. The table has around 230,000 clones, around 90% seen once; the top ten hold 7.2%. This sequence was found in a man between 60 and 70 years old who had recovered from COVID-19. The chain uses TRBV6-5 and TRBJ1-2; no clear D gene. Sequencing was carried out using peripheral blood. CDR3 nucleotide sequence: TGTGCCAGCAGTTACGACTTACGAAACTATGGCTACACCTTC. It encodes CASSYDLRNYGYTF.